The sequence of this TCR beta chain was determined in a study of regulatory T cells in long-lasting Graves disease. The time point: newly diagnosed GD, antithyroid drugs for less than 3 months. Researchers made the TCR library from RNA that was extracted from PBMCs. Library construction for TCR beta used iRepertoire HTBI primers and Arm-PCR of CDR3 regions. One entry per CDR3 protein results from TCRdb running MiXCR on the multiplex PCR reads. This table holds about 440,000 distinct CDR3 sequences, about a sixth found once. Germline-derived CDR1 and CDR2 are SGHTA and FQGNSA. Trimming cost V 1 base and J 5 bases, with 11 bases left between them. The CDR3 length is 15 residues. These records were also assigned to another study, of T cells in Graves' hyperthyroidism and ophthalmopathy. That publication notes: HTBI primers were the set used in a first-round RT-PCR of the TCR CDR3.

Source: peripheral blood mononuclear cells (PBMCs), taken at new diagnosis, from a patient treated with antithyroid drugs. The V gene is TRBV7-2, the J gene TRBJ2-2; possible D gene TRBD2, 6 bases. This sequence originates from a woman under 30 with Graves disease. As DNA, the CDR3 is TGTGCCAGCAGCTTAGAACTAGCCGGGACCGGGGAGCTGTTTTTT. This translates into CASSLELAGTGELFF.